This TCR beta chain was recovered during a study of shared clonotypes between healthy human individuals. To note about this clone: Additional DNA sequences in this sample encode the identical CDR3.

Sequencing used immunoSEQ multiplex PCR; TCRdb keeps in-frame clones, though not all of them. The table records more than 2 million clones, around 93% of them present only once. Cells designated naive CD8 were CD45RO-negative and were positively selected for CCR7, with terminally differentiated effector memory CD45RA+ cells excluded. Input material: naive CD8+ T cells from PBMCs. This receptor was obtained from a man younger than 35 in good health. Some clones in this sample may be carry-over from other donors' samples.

The CDR3 loop is CASSSGTSGSNEQFF. In nucleotides, the CDR3 is TGTGCCAGCAGCTCCGGGACTAGCGGGAGCAATGAGCAGTTCTTC. The chain employs TRBV11-2 and TRBJ2-1; 14 bases fit TRBD2. CDR1 SGHAT and CDR2 FQNNGV come from the germline V gene. Losses at the gene ends were 4 bases for V and 6 bases for J; bases not matched to a gene: 2. CDR3 length equals 15 residues. Looking up the rest from reference TRBV11-2 and TRBJ2-1 gives the full variable domain: EAGVAQSPRYKIIEKRQSVAFWCNPISGHATLYWYQQILGQGPKLLIQFQNNGVVDDSQLPKDRFSAERLKGVDSTLKIQPAKLEDSAVYLCASSSGTSGSNEQFFGPGTRLTVL.